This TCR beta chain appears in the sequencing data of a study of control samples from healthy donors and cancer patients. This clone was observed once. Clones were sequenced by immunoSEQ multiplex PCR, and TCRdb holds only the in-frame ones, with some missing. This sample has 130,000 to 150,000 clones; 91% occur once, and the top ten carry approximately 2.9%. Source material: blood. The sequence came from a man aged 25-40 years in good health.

Here the CDR3 DNA reads TGTGCCTGGAGTTTGCTCGGGGACACTGAAGCTTTCTTT. Protein: CAWSLLGDTEAFF. The chain is built from TRBV30 and TRBJ1-1; D gene ambiguous. The CDR3 sequence is 13 residues long. CDR1 and CDR2 (germline): GTSNPN, SVGIG (reference sequence). Trimming took 2 bases from V and 3 from J, leaving 10 bases between them.